The rows below give T cell receptor beta chains drawn from one sample of a study of CD8 T cells in Susac syndrome. In TCRdb, the immunoSEQ multiplex PCR reads were re-called with MiXCR into one record per CDR3 protein. Here the sample spans almost 450,000 distinct CDR3 sequences, approximately 85% being singletons. The sample comprised CD8+ T cells from PBMCs. These receptors came from a human donor with multiple sclerosis. CDR3s include the opening cysteine and the closing phenylalanine or tryptophan. Fields, in order: V gene, J gene, clone size, D gene, CDR3 protein, CDR3 DNA. A D gene is named only where the DNA matches it firmly. Clone sizes are given selectively: once, few, many, or a class where the clone is expanded.

v_gene: TRBV20-1
j_gene: TRBJ2-1
abundance: once
d_gene: NA
CDR3aa: CSARDETDNEQFF
CDR3nt: TGCAGTGCTAGAGATGAAACAGACAATGAGCAGTTCTTC

v_gene: TRBV11-2
j_gene: TRBJ1-1
abundance: NA
d_gene: NA
CDR3aa: CASSPFHREMNTEAFF
CDR3nt: TGTGCCAGCAGCCCCTTCCACAGGGAAATGAACACTGAAGCTTTCTTT

v_gene: TRBV4-1
j_gene: TRBJ2-1
abundance: NA
d_gene: TRBD2
CDR3aa: CASSQDGTSGGDNEQFF
CDR3nt: TGCGCCAGCAGCCAAGACGGGACTAGCGGGGGAGATAATGAGCAGTTCTTC

v_gene: TRBV5-1
j_gene: TRBJ2-2
abundance: NA
d_gene: TRBD1
CDR3aa: CASSFRQGVSTGELFF
CDR3nt: TGCGCCAGCAGCTTCCGACAGGGGGTGAGCACCGGGGAGCTGTTTTTT

v_gene: TRBV6-5
j_gene: TRBJ1-5
abundance: few
d_gene: NA
CDR3aa: CASSYLPGDQPQHF
CDR3nt: TGTGCCAGCAGTTATTTACCGGGAGATCAGCCCCAGCATTTT

v_gene: TRBV24-1
j_gene: TRBJ1-5
abundance: few
d_gene: NA
CDR3aa: CATSEGLSNQPQHF
CDR3nt: TGTGCCACCAGTGAGGGCTTAAGCAATCAGCCCCAGCATTTT

v_gene: TRBV4-1
j_gene: TRBJ2-7
abundance: NA
d_gene: NA
CDR3aa: CASSQGGSSSYEQYF
CDR3nt: TGCGCCAGCAGCCAAGGGGGTTCGAGCTCCTACGAGCAGTACTTC

v_gene: TRBV29-1
j_gene: TRBJ2-2
abundance: NA
d_gene: TRBD1
CDR3aa: CSVEEPGGEPGELFF
CDR3nt: TGCAGCGTTGAAGAGCCAGGGGGCGAGCCCGGGGAGCTGTTTTTT

v_gene: TRBV12-3/TRBV12-4
j_gene: TRBJ1-2
abundance: NA
d_gene: TRBD1
CDR3aa: CASTEDRGYGYTF
CDR3nt: TGTGCCAGCACCGAGGACAGGGGCTATGGCTACACCTTC

v_gene: TRBV6-1
j_gene: TRBJ2-5
abundance: NA
d_gene: NA
CDR3aa: CASSKTPKDQETQYF
CDR3nt: TGTGCCAGCAGTAAAACACCCAAAGATCAAGAGACCCAGTACTTC

v_gene: TRBV5-5
j_gene: TRBJ2-2
abundance: NA
d_gene: NA
CDR3aa: CASSNSGGTGELFF
CDR3nt: TGTGCCAGCAGTAACTCCGGGGGCACCGGGGAGCTGTTTTTT

v_gene: TRBV2
j_gene: TRBJ1-2
abundance: NA
d_gene: NA
CDR3aa: CASSEKDSYGYTF
CDR3nt: TGTGCCAGCAGTGAAAAGGACAGCTATGGCTACACCTTC

v_gene: TRBV27
j_gene: TRBJ2-1
abundance: NA
d_gene: TRBD2
CDR3aa: CASSFAGDEQFF
CDR3nt: TGTGCCAGCAGTTTTGCGGGAGATGAGCAGTTCTTC

v_gene: TRBV29-1
j_gene: TRBJ2-7
abundance: NA
d_gene: TRBD2
CDR3aa: CSVVWTSGYEQYF
CDR3nt: TGCAGCGTTGTCTGGACTAGCGGCTACGAGCAGTACTTC

v_gene: TRBV28
j_gene: TRBJ1-5
abundance: once
d_gene: NA
CDR3aa: CASSFWGRNQPQHF
CDR3nt: TGTGCCAGCAGTTTTTGGGGGCGCAATCAGCCCCAGCATTTT

v_gene: TRBV28
j_gene: TRBJ1-6
abundance: NA
d_gene: NA
CDR3aa: CASRAPPGYSPLHF
CDR3nt: TGTGCCAGCAGGGCGCCTCCGGGGTATTCACCCCTCCACTTT

v_gene: TRBV28
j_gene: TRBJ1-5
abundance: NA
d_gene: TRBD1
CDR3aa: CASKTGTGEIQPQHF
CDR3nt: TGTGCCAGCAAGACAGGGACAGGGGAGATTCAGCCCCAGCATTTT

v_gene: TRBV30
j_gene: TRBJ2-7
abundance: NA
d_gene: TRBD1
CDR3aa: CAWSEGTGGYEQYF
CDR3nt: TGTGCCTGGAGTGAAGGGACAGGGGGCTACGAGCAGTACTTC

v_gene: TRBV10-2
j_gene: TRBJ2-6
abundance: NA
d_gene: NA
CDR3aa: CASRQTEPSGANVLTF
CDR3nt: TGCGCCAGCCGACAGACAGAGCCATCTGGGGCCAACGTCCTGACTTTC

v_gene: TRBV27
j_gene: TRBJ1-5
abundance: NA
d_gene: TRBD1
CDR3aa: CASSLSGQGFNQPQHF
CDR3nt: TGTGCCAGCAGTTTATCGGGACAGGGGTTCAATCAGCCCCAGCATTTT

v_gene: TRBV18
j_gene: TRBJ1-2
abundance: few
d_gene: NA
CDR3aa: CASSPYEGGSDGYTF
CDR3nt: TGTGCCAGCTCACCATATGAGGGAGGGTCAGATGGCTACACCTTC

v_gene: TRBV6-6
j_gene: TRBJ2-1
abundance: NA
d_gene: TRBD1
CDR3aa: CASSDGQVPYNEQFF
CDR3nt: TGTGCCAGCAGTGACGGACAGGTTCCCTACAATGAGCAGTTCTTC

v_gene: TRBV6-5
j_gene: TRBJ1-3
abundance: NA
d_gene: TRBD1
CDR3aa: CASSYSTGTGNTIYF
CDR3nt: TGTGCCAGCAGTTACTCGACAGGGACTGGAAACACCATATATTTT

v_gene: TRBV3-1
j_gene: TRBJ2-7
abundance: NA
d_gene: NA
CDR3aa: CASSQEGSELYEQYF
CDR3nt: TGTGCCAGCAGCCAGGAAGGGTCCGAGCTTTACGAGCAGTACTTC

v_gene: TRBV27
j_gene: TRBJ1-2
abundance: NA
d_gene: NA
CDR3aa: CASRERFGGYTF
CDR3nt: TGTGCCAGCAGAGAACGTTTCGGTGGCTACACCTTC

v_gene: TRBV28
j_gene: TRBJ2-7
abundance: NA
d_gene: TRBD1
CDR3aa: CAALQGTEVHEQYF
CDR3nt: TGTGCCGCCCTTCAGGGGACAGAGGTCCACGAGCAGTACTTC

v_gene: TRBV11-2
j_gene: TRBJ1-5
abundance: NA
d_gene: NA
CDR3aa: CASSPHLDEPQHF
CDR3nt: TGTGCCAGCAGCCCACACCTTGATGAGCCCCAGCATTTT

v_gene: TRBV5-1
j_gene: TRBJ2-2
abundance: NA
d_gene: NA
CDR3aa: CASSYAGYGELFF
CDR3nt: TGCGCCAGCAGCTACGCAGGGTACGGAGAGCTGTTTTTT

v_gene: TRBV10-3
j_gene: TRBJ2-5
abundance: NA
d_gene: NA
CDR3aa: CAISGQGGETQYF
CDR3nt: TGTGCCATCAGTGGACAGGGAGGAGAGACCCAGTACTTC

v_gene: TRBV28
j_gene: TRBJ2-1
abundance: NA
d_gene: NA
CDR3aa: CASSLFDTLSYNEQFF
CDR3nt: TGTGCCAGCAGTTTATTCGACACCCTCTCCTACAATGAGCAGTTCTTC

v_gene: TRBV30
j_gene: TRBJ2-2
abundance: NA
d_gene: NA
CDR3aa: CAWSAGAGELFF
CDR3nt: TGTGCCTGGAGTGCAGGGGCCGGGGAGCTGTTTTTT

v_gene: TRBV6-5
j_gene: TRBJ1-2
abundance: NA
d_gene: NA
CDR3aa: CASSYVAGSDGYTF
CDR3nt: TGTGCCAGCAGTTACGTTGCAGGGTCGGATGGCTACACCTTC

v_gene: TRBV20-1
j_gene: TRBJ2-5
abundance: NA
d_gene: NA
CDR3aa: CSAKARTVQETQYF
CDR3nt: TGCAGTGCTAAGGCCCGGACAGTTCAAGAGACCCAGTACTTC

v_gene: TRBV11-2
j_gene: TRBJ2-1
abundance: NA
d_gene: TRBD2
CDR3aa: CASSLESLLSGRAQYTEQFF
CDR3nt: TGTGCCAGCAGCTTAGAGAGTTTGCTGAGCGGGAGGGCCCAGTATACTGAGCAGTTCTTC

v_gene: TRBV28
j_gene: TRBJ1-5
abundance: NA
d_gene: NA
CDR3aa: CASSLRDSSGVENQPQHF
CDR3nt: TGTGCCAGCAGTTTACGCGACTCAAGCGGGGTCGAAAATCAGCCCCAGCATTTT

v_gene: TRBV9
j_gene: TRBJ1-1
abundance: once
d_gene: NA
CDR3aa: CASSPWGENTEAFF
CDR3nt: TGTGCCAGCAGCCCTTGGGGGGAGAACACTGAAGCTTTCTTT

v_gene: TRBV5-1
j_gene: TRBJ2-7
abundance: NA
d_gene: NA
CDR3aa: CASSLMSPTYEQYF
CDR3nt: TGCGCCAGCAGCTTGATGTCGCCTACCTACGAGCAGTACTTC

v_gene: TRBV5-4
j_gene: TRBJ1-5
abundance: few
d_gene: TRBD1
CDR3aa: CASSSQGAHQPQHF
CDR3nt: TGTGCCAGCAGCTCACAGGGGGCCCATCAGCCCCAGCATTTT

v_gene: TRBV4-1
j_gene: TRBJ1-1
abundance: NA
d_gene: NA
CDR3aa: CASSRVLGGDTEAFF
CDR3nt: TGCGCCAGCAGCCGGGTGCTAGGGGGAGACACTGAAGCTTTCTTT